This TCR beta chain was obtained from a study of blood T cells in healthy people across ages. This clonotype has a count of ten or more. The CDR3 runs 13 residues. Trimming left V 0 bases short and J 3 bases short, with 6 bases between. The germline V gene has CDR1 MGHRA and CDR2 YSYEKL. Then a second PCR, running about 7 to 11 cycles, was carried out with a sample-barcoded 5' primer and a J-beta primer mix. MiXCR, run by TCRdb on the 5' RACE reads, gives a single entry per CDR3 protein. This table holds more than 900,000 distinct CDR3 sequences, approximately 32% found once. Healthy Russian Caucasian donors spanned ages about 6 to 95 years. The same specimen was also included in a second study, on T cells of mothers and their children. That study adds: Microchimeric T cell clones that persisted were not detected.

The sequenced sample was blood. The receptor's source is a woman aged 40 to 50 in good health. This chain joins TRBV4-1 and TRBJ2-7; D remains unclear. The CDR3 nucleotides read TGCGCCAGCAGCCAAGAATCAGGCTACGAGCAGTACTTC. Protein product: CASSQESGYEQYF.